This T cell receptor (beta chain) was observed in a study of vaccination and CD4 T cells after COVID-19. Treatment reported: roughly ten-day PBMC culture with coronavirus spike peptide pools or control peptides (ViraFEST assay). Gathering of the CD4+ T cells, from the unexposed donor, took place before the COVID-19 pandemic (2011-2018). The CDR3 is 13 amino acids. Losses at the gene ends were 4 bases for V and 8 bases for J; bases not matched to a gene: 8. Germline-derived CDR1 and CDR2 are SGHDT and YYEEEE. In this sample, this clonotype turned up a few times. Its antigen is not identified. Once obtained from cultured CD4+ T cells, the DNA was sequenced using the Oncomine TCR Beta short-read assay. Cultured CD4+ T cells yielded the extracted genomic DNA. MiXCR was run by TCRdb on the PCR reads, yielding one entry per CDR3 protein. The sample carries about 11,000 distinct CDR3 sequences, about 32% recorded once.

The chain combines TRBV5-6 with TRBJ1-2; 7 nucleotides align to TRBD1. The receptor was derived from a human donor in good health. Source material: CD4+ T cells from blood, cultured in vitro. The CDR3 loop is CASSQGQAEGYTF. In DNA form, the CDR3 reads TGTGCCAGCAGCCAAGGACAGGCTGAGGGCTACACCTTC.